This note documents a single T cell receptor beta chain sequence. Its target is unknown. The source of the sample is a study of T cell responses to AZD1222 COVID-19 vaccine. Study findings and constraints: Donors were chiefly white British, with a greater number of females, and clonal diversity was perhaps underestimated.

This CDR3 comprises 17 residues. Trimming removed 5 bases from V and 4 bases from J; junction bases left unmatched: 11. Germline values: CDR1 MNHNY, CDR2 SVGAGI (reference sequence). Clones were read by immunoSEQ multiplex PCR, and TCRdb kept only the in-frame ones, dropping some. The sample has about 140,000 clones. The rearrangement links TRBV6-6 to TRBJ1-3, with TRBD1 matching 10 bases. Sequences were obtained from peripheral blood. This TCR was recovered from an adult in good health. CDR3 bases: TGTGCCAGCAGTCACAACCGACAGGGGGCAAAAGGAAACACCATATATTTT. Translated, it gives CASSHNRQGAKGNTIYF.